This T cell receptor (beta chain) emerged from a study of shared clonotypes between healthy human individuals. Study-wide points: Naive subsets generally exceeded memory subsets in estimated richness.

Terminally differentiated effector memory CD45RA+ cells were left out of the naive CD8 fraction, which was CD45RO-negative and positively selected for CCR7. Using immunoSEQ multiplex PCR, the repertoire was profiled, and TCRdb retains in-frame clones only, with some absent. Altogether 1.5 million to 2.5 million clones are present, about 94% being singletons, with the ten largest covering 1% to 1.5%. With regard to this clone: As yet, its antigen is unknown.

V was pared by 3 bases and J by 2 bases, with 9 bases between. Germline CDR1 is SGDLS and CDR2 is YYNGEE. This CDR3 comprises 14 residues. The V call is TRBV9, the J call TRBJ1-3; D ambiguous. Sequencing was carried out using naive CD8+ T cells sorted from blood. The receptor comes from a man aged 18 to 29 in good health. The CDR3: CASSADAAGNTIYF. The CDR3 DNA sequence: TGTGCCAGCAGCGCAGACGCGGCTGGAAACACCATATATTTT.